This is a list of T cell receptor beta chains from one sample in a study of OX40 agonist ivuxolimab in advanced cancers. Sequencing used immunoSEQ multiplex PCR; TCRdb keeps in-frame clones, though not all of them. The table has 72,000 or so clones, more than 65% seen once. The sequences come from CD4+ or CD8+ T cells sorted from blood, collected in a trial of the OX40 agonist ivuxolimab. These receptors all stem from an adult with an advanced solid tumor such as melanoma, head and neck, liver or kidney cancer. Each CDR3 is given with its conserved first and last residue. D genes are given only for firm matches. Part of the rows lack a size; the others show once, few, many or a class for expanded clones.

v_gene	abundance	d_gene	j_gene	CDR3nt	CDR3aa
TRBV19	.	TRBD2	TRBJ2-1	TGTGCCAGTAGCTCGACTAGCGACAATAATGAGCAGTTCTTC	CASSSTSDNNEQFF
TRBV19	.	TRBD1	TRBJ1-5	TGTGCCAGTAGTATAGTTAGTAGACAGGGGAATCAGCCCCAGCATTTT	CASSIVSRQGNQPQHF
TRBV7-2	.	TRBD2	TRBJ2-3	TGTGCCAGCAGCTTAGGGAGCGGGGCTACGCAGTATTTT	CASSLGSGATQYF
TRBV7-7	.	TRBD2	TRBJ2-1	TGTGCTAGCAGCTTACGGCTAGCGGGGAACAATGAGCAGTTCTTC	CASSLRLAGNNEQFF
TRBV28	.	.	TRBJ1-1	TGTGCCAGCAGTTCCATGACCTGGGACACTGAAGCTTTCTTT	CASSSMTWDTEAFF
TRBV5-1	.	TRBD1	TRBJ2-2	TGCGCCAGCAGCGCGACAGGGGGCTGGACGGCCGGGGAGCTGTTTTTT	CASSATGGWTAGELFF
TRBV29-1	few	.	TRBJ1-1	TGCAGCGTAGCCACGACGGTGAACACTGAAGCTTTCTTT	CSVATTVNTEAFF
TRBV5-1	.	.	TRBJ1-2	TGCGCCAGCAGTATTACAGGGTTAGAATATGGCTACACCTTC	CASSITGLEYGYTF
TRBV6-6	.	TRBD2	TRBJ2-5	TGTGCCAGCAGTTATGGGGCGGGGGGTCAAGAGACCCAGTACTTC	CASSYGAGGQETQYF
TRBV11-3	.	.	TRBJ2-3	TGTGCCAGCAGCCCTACTAAGGGGGGTGTATTAGATACGCAGTATTTT	CASSPTKGGVLDTQYF
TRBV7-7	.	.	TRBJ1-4	TGTGCTAGCAGCCCACGGGAGGGCTTCAATGAAAAACTGTTTTTT	CASSPREGFNEKLFF
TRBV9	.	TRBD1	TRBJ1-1	TGTGCCAGCAGCAGGGGGCGCGATAAGACTGAAGCTTTCTTT	CASSRGRDKTEAFF
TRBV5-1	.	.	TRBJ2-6	TGCGCCAGCAGCTCCACGGGCGGGCCTGGGGCCAACGTCCTGACTTTC	CASSSTGGPGANVLTF
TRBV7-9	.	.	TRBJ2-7	TGTGCCAGCAGCTTAGCGACGGTCACCTACGAGCAGTACTTC	CASSLATVTYEQYF
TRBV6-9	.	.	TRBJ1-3	TGTGCCAGCAGTCAAGACAGTTCAAGAAACACCATATATTTT	CASSQDSSRNTIYF
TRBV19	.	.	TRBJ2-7	TGTGCCAGTAGTATGACGCTAGCCCAATACGAGCAGTACTTC	CASSMTLAQYEQYF
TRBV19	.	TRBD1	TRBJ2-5	TGTGCCAGTAGACTACGGACAGGGAATAAAGAGACCCAGTACTTC	CASRLRTGNKETQYF
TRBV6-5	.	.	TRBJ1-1	TGTGCCAGCAGTTACAGGGTGAACACTGAAGCTTTCTTT	CASSYRVNTEAFF
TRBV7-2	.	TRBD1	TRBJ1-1	TGTGCCAGCAGCTGGACAGGGAACACTGAAGCTTTCTTT	CASSWTGNTEAFF
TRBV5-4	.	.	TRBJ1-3	TGTGCCAGCAGCTTTGGAGGGCCCCACGGAAACACCATATATTTT	CASSFGGPHGNTIYF
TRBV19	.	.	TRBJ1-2	TGTGCCAGTAGTAGTACGGGGAGCTATGGCTACACCTTC	CASSSTGSYGYTF
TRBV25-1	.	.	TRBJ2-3	TGTGCCAGCAGTGAAGCCCGAGGGTTTTACACAGATACGCAGTATTTT	CASSEARGFYTDTQYF
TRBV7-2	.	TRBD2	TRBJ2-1	TGTGCCAGCAGCTTAGGGCTAGCGGGGGGACTAACCAATGAGCAGTTCTTC	CASSLGLAGGLTNEQFF
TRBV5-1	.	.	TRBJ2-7	TGCGCCAGCAGCTATCAGACAGGCGGATACTACGAGCAGTACTTC	CASSYQTGGYYEQYF
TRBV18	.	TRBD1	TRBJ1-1	TGTGCCAGCTCAGGGGACAGAAACACTGAAGCTTTCTTT	CASSGDRNTEAFF
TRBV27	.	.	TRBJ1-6	TGTGCCAGCAGTTTAATCGGGAAAGGTTCACCCCTCCACTTT	CASSLIGKGSPLHF
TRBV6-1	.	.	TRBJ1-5	TGTGCCACCGTTCGGGCAGCTTCTAGCAATCAGCCCCAGCATTTT	CATVRAASSNQPQHF
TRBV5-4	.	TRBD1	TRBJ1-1	TGTGCCAGCAGCTCCGACCCGGGACAGGGGATTATGAACACTGAAGCTTTCTTT	CASSSDPGQGIMNTEAFF
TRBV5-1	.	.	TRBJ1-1	TGCGCCAGCAGCTTGGCCGGGGGATCAAACACTGAAGCTTTCTTT	CASSLAGGSNTEAFF
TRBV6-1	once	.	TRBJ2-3	TGTGCCAGCAGTGAACAGGGAAATACGCAGTATTTT	CASSEQGNTQYF
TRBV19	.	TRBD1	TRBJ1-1	TGTGCCAGTAGTATCCTGAGGGGACAGGGAGTGGGCACTGAAGCTTTCTTT	CASSILRGQGVGTEAFF
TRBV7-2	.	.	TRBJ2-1	TGTGCCAGCAGCTGGAGCCCCCGCTCCTACAATGAGCAGTTCTTC	CASSWSPRSYNEQFF
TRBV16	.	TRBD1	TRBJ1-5	TGTGCCAGCAGCCAATCCGGACAGGGGGATCAGCCCCAGCATTTT	CASSQSGQGDQPQHF
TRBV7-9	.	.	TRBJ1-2	TGTGCCAGCAGCTTAGGGGGGTCAGTAGCTAACTATGGCTACACCTTC	CASSLGGSVANYGYTF
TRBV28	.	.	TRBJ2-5	TGTGCCAGCAAGGGACTCTTGGGGGTAGAGACCCAGTACTTC	CASKGLLGVETQYF
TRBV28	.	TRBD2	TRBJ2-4	TGTGCCAGCAGTTTAGCGGGGGGGCAAAACATTCAGTACTTC	CASSLAGGQNIQYF
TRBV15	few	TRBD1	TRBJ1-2	TGTGCCACCAGCAGACCTGACAGGGGGCTCTATGGCTACACCTTC	CATSRPDRGLYGYTF
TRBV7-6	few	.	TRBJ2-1	TGTGCCAGCAGCTTGGGGGCGGGGACGTTGAGTTACAATGAGCAGTTCTTC	CASSLGAGTLSYNEQFF
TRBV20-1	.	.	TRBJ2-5	TGCAGTGCAGCAAGGGAGACCCAGTACTTC	CSAARETQYF
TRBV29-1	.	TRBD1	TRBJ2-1	TGCAGCGCTACCCGCAGGGGGCCAGGTAATGAGCAGTTCTTC	CSATRRGPGNEQFF
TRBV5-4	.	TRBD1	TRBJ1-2	TGTGCCAGCAGCTTGGCCGCTCGTGGACAGGGGTATGGCTACACCTTC	CASSLAARGQGYGYTF
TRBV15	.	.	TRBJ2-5	TGTGCCACCAGCAGAGATCGGCTAGTTCAATTTCAAGAGACCCAGTACTTC	CATSRDRLVQFQETQYF
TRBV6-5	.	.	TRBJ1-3	TGTGCCAGCATTTCCTCTTGGGACACCATATATTTT	CASISSWDTIYF